This entry concerns a single T cell receptor (beta chain). Its antigen remains unidentified. These data originate in a study of T cells in Graves' hyperthyroidism and ophthalmopathy. As for the study in general: Specimen type is peripheral blood, collected at initial diagnosis prior to any treatment. Overall study results and limits: Blood also held most thyroid clonotypes expanded beyond 0.001.

Regions amplified from RNA transcripts were the TCR beta CDR3 regions. First-round RT-PCR of the TCR CDR3 relied on the HTBI primer set. In TCRdb, the multiplex PCR reads were re-called with MiXCR into one record per CDR3 protein. The sample records hundreds of thousands of distinct CDR3 sequences, roughly 18% being singletons. Source material for PBMCs was about 11 ml fresh peripheral blood. The CDR3 is 14 residues long. Trimming removed 2 bases at V and 1 base at J, with 8 bases between. Looked up from germline, CDR1 is MGHRA and CDR2 is YSYEKL. This receptor was taken from a woman aged 18-35 years with Graves' ophthalmopathy. The V gene is TRBV4-1, the J gene TRBJ1-1; no firm D call. The sequenced material came from blood. CDR3 residues: CASSQHGANTEAFF. The CDR3, as DNA: TGCGCCAGCAGCCAACACGGAGCGAACACTGAAGCTTTCTTT.